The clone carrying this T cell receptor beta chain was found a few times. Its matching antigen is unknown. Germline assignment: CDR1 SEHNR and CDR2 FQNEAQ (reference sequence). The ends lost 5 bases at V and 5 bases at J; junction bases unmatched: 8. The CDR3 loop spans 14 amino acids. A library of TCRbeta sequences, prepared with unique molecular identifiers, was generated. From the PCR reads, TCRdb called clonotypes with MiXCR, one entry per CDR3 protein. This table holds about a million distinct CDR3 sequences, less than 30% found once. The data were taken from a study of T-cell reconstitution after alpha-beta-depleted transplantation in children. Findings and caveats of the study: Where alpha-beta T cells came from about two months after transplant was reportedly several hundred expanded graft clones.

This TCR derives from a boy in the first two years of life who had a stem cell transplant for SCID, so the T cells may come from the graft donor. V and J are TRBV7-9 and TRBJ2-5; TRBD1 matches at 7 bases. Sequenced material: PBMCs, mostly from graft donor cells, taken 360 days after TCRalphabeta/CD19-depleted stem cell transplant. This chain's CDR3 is CASSEQGLGETQYF. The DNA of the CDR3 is TGTGCCAGCAGCGAACAGGGGCTGGGGGAGACCCAGTACTTC.